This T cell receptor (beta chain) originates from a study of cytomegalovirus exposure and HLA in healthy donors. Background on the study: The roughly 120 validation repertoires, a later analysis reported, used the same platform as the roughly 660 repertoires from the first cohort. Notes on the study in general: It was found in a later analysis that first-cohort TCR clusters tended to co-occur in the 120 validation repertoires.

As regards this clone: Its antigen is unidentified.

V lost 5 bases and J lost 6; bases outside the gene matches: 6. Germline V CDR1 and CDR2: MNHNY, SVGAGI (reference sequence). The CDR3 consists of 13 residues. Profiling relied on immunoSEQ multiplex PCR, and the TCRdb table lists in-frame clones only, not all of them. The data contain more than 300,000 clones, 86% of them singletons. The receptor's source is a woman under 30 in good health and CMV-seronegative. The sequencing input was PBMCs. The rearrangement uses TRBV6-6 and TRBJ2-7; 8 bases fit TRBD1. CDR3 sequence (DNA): TGTGCCAGCAGTAAAAACGGACAGGGCGAGCAGTACTTC. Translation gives CASSKNGQGEQYF.